One and the same sample provided the 11 T cell receptor beta chains below, sequenced in a study of T cell responses to AZD1222 COVID-19 vaccine. Assay used: immunoSEQ multiplex PCR; TCRdb lists only in-frame clones, some missing. The sample shows tens of thousands of clones, 70% to 85% of them seen only once. Material: peripheral blood, obtained on day 0 of AZD1222 vaccination. These receptor sequences come from an adult in good health.

The rearrangement joins TRBV5-5 to TRBJ1-2; TRBD1 might be the D (5 bases). The CDR3 has 15 residues. V lost 0 bases and J lost 2, with 11 bases in between. Germline V gene lookup returns CDR1 SGHKS and CDR2 YYEKEE (reference sequence). The CDR3: CASSLATGQNYGYTF. The CDR3 DNA sequence: TGTGCCAGCAGCTTGGCTACAGGTCAAAACTATGGCTACACCTTC.

This CDR3 reads CASSLDGRVLSYNEQFF. CDR3 coding DNA: TGTGCCAGCAGCTTAGACGGGCGGGTTCTCTCCTACAATGAGCAGTTCTTC. This chain links TRBV7-8 with TRBJ2-1, with a tentative D call TRBD2 (5 bases). Between the trimmed V and J ends, which lost 1 base and 0 bases, there was a span of 13 bases. CDR3 length equals 17 residues. CDR1 and CDR2 (germline): SGHVS, FQNEAQ.

This chain connects TRBV5-6 to TRBJ2-1; 7 positions match TRBD2. CDR3 length: 15 amino acids. Germline V gives CDR1 SGHDT, CDR2 YYEEEE. J lost 9 bases, V lost 3 bases, and 12 bases had no gene match. The CDR3 loop reads CASSSIPRTRPEQFF. CDR3 in DNA: TGTGCCAGCAGCTCGATCCCGAGGACTAGACCTGAGCAGTTCTTC.

V and J are TRBV3-1 (or the pseudogene TRBV3-2) and TRBJ2-7; 9 bases fit TRBD2. Germline V gene sequence: CDR1 LGHDT, CDR2 YNNKEL (reference sequence). The trim removed 4 bases at V and 5 bases at J, leaving 6 bases unmatched. The CDR3 runs to 14 residues. This CDR3 is CASSLLAGRHEQYF. CDR3 nucleotide sequence: TGTGCCAGCAGCCTACTAGCGGGTAGGCACGAGCAGTACTTC.

This sequence joins TRBV7-3 and TRBJ2-5, with 8 bases that match TRBD2. Trimming cost V 6 bases and J 5 bases; bases outside gene matches: 11. CDR3 size: 15 residues. From germline, CDR1 is SGHTA and CDR2 FQGTGA. CDR3: CASSTTSGPWETQYF. DNA of the CDR3: TGTGCCAGCAGTACCACTAGCGGCCCATGGGAGACCCAGTACTTC.

The chain is built from TRBV4-1 and TRBJ2-1; TRBD2 agrees at 10 bases. CDR1 is MGHRA, CDR2 YSYEKL, per germline. V lost 4 bases, J lost 7 bases, and 16 bases stayed unmatched. The CDR3 length is 18 residues. CDR3: CASSRQIAGGLRENEQFF. Here the CDR3 DNA reads TGCGCCAGCAGCCGACAAATAGCGGGAGGACTTCGAGAGAATGAGCAGTTCTTC.

V is TRBV11-2 and J is TRBJ2-1; D uncertain. CDR1 and CDR2 from the germline V gene are SGHAT and FQNNGV. The V and J ends lost 1 base and 5 bases respectively, with 9 bases between them. CDR3 size: 14 residues. CDR3 nucleotide sequence: TGTGCCAGCAGCTTAGTCCACTATAACAATGAGCAGTTCTTC. Encoded protein: CASSLVHYNNEQFF.

This clone turned up a few times. The V and J genes are TRBV27 and TRBJ2-2; D call uncertain. The CDR3 spans 15 residues. In germline, CDR1 is MNHEY, CDR2 SMNVEV (reference sequence). With 7 bases removed from V and 4 bases from J, the gap between germline ends came to 16 bases. CDR3 loop: CASNLRQTGTGELFF. The CDR3 bases are TGTGCCAGCAACCTTAGGCAAACGGGCACCGGGGAGCTGTTTTTT.

The rearrangement joins TRBV7-3 to TRBJ1-1; 8 nucleotides match TRBD1. CDR3 length: 13 residues. Germline V gene sequence: CDR1 SGHTA, CDR2 FQGTGA. With 4 bases clipped from V and 5 bases from J, the junction kept 3 bases outside the gene matches. The CDR3 protein is CASSSQGGTEAFF. The CDR3 nucleotides read TGTGCCAGCAGCTCACAGGGGGGGACTGAAGCTTTCTTT.

J is TRBJ2-1 and V is TRBV24-1; TRBD2 aligns across 9 bases. There are 15 residues in the CDR3. Germline V gene lookup returns CDR1 KGHDR and CDR2 SFDVKD. With 9 bases clipped from V and 0 bases from J, the junction kept 5 bases outside the gene matches. In DNA, the CDR3 is TGTGCCACCTCTAGCGGGAAGGGCTCCTACAATGAGCAGTTCTTC. The encoded protein is CATSSGKGSYNEQFF.

V is TRBV13 and J is TRBJ1-2; 7 nucleotides agree with TRBD1. The V gene end was trimmed by 2 bases and the J gene end by 7 bases; junction bases not matched to a gene: 10. Per germline, CDR1 PRHDT and CDR2 FYEKMQ (reference sequence). This CDR3 has 15 amino acids. The CDR3 loop is CASSLTGRTGGGYTF. The CDR3 bases are TGTGCCAGCAGCTTAACCGGAAGGACAGGCGGTGGCTACACCTTC.